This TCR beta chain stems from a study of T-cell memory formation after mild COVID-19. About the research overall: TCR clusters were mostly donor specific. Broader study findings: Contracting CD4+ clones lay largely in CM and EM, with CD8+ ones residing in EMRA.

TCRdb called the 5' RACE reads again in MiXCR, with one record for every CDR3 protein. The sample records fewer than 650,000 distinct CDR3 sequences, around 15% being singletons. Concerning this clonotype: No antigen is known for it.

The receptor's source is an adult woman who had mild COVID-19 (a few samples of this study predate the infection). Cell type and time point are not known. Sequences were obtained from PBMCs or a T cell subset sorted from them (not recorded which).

In DNA, the CDR3 is TGTGCCATCAGTGATCGGGTTTCGTCGGGGGACAATCAGCCCCAGCATTTT. Residues: CAISDRVSSGDNQPQHF. The chain carries TRBV10-3 and TRBJ1-5; D might be TRBD1 (5 bases). From germline, CDR1 is ENHRY and CDR2 SYGVKD. The CDR3 is 17 residues long. Trimming removed 3 bases from V and 3 bases from J, with 18 bases in between.